This TCR beta chain was captured by sequencing in a study of CD8 T cells in ankylosing spondylitis (dated by TCRdb to the late 2010s). Looking at the study overall: The study set out to find disease-linked TCR variants by profiling T cell receptor beta repertoires in ankylosing spondylitis patients and healthy donors. The whole study cohort included 108 healthy donors and about two dozen ankylosing spondylitis patients. Peripheral blood samples were taken, and synovial fluid was additionally collected from ankylosing spondylitis patients.

Trimming removed 0 bases from V and 6 bases from J, leaving 13 bases between the germline ends. CDR3 length: 15 amino acids, cysteine to phenylalanine. Only CDR3 DNA remains: 45 bases, in frame from the first base. From the germline V gene (reference sequence), CDR1 is LNHNV and CDR2 is YYDKDF. TCRdb records Illumina HiSeq 2500 as the sequencer. TCR beta libraries were prepared by quantitative 5'-RACE with molecular barcodes. Processing in the source paper ran as follows. A new computational method based on a probabilistic model of VDJ rearrangement was used to identify disease-linked TCR variants. The public reads were reanalyzed by TCRdb: fastp trimming at Q25, MiXCR alignment, in-frame beta chains only. All rows with the same CDR3 protein become a single entry with the most common DNA and genes. These V and J calls rely on TCRdb rather than the paper's analysis. This sample holds about 340,000 distinct CDR3 sequences; approximately 15% were observed only once. The ten most abundant clones make up about 1.1% of the sample.

In its sample, this clonotype was seen a few times. Its antigen target is currently unknown. The record has no base qualities; no much larger clone is one base away. The paper's findings and limits, for the study overall: A CD8+ phenotype was shown by the disease-linked clones, which were found at relatively low frequencies in peripheral blood. The disease-linked clones were reported to be significantly enriched in matched synovial fluid samples from ankylosing spondylitis patients. Some TCR beta motif variants had previously been reported in synovial fluid and blood of reactive arthritis patients, which suggested common disease-initiation mechanisms. A TCR beta motif of 8 or 9 highly homologous amino acid variants appeared characteristic of blood from ankylosing spondylitis patients.

The TCR originated in a male donor with ankylosing spondylitis or in good health (not recorded which). Sequencing input: blood, either unsorted or a sorted T cell fraction (not recorded which). Recombination linked TRBV15 to TRBJ2-3; the D segment could be TRBD1, given 6 matching bases. The CDR3 sequence is CATSRDRGGVDTQYF. In nucleotide form, the sequence is TGTGCCACCAGCAGAGACAGGGGCGGTGTGGATACGCAGTATTTT.